Reported below is one T cell receptor (beta chain). Germline V lookup: CDR1 SGHVS, CDR2 FNYEAQ. The V and J ends lost 6 bases and 6 bases respectively, with 12 bases between them. This CDR3 is built from 13 residues. The Seattle site enrolled patients during active infection and followed them longitudinally. As originally analysed: Nucleated cell counts were estimated from reference gene primer amplification. Produced via immunoSEQ multiplex PCR; TCRdb's table is partial and in-frame only. The V and J calls and clone size were taken over from that table, and D and trimming were inferred from the DNA. The sample records under 200,000 clones, approximately 84% being singletons. The data were taken from a study of blood T cell repertoires in COVID-19. Study background: The United States, Italy and Spain were the sources of the acute and convalescent COVID-19 samples. T cells, B-cell-depleted T cells, or PBMCs supplied cDNA or gDNA.

The material sequenced was peripheral blood. The receptor was derived from a woman of 80 years or more with COVID-19, enrolled during active disease. J is TRBJ2-1 and V is TRBV7-6; D possibly corresponds to TRBD2 (5 bases). In nucleotides, the CDR3 is TGTGCCAGCAGTCCCCGGGGAATCAATGAGCAGTTCTTC. Translated: CASSPRGINEQFF. Drawing the rest from reference TRBV7-6 and TRBJ2-1, the complete variable domain is GAGVSQSPRYKVTKRGQDVALRCDPISGHVSLYWYRQALGQGPEFLTYFNYEAQQDKSGLPNDRFSAERPEGSISTLTIQRTEQRDSAMYRCASSPRGINEQFFGPGTRLTVL.